This TCR beta chain is drawn from a study of graft-versus-host responses after intestinal transplantation. On the study more broadly: Transplant types were multivisceral, liver-intestinal, or isolated intestinal. Recipients uniformly received anti-thymocyte globulin induction, followed by tacrolimus and steroids for about three years. Study-wide results and caveats: Declining HvG levels early post-transplant were linked to peak circulating GvH clone levels. Where graft-donor T cell macrochimerism was present, patients had high graft-versus-host to host-versus-graft clonal ratios in allografts.

About this clone: Its cognate antigen is unknown. The same CDR3 also results from other DNA sequences found in this sample.

This CDR3 is built from 13 residues. Germline values: CDR1 SEHNR, CDR2 FQNEAQ (reference sequence). Trimming left V 5 bases short and J 5 bases short, with 12 bases between. Here immunoSEQ multiplex PCR was the method, and the copy in TCRdb shows in-frame clones only, minus some. The sample contains 60,000 to 80,000 clones, 90% of which appear only once. The V gene is TRBV7-9, the J gene TRBJ1-1; D possibly corresponds to TRBD1 (5 bases). The sample in question was unstimulated CD8+ T cells sorted from spleen or lymph node cells, obtained before intestinal transplant. This clonotype was obtained from a human donor who received an intestinal transplant. In nucleotides, the CDR3 is TGTGCCAGCAGCCCTCCGGGGGGGACTGAAGCTTTCTTT. Its protein is CASSPPGGTEAFF.